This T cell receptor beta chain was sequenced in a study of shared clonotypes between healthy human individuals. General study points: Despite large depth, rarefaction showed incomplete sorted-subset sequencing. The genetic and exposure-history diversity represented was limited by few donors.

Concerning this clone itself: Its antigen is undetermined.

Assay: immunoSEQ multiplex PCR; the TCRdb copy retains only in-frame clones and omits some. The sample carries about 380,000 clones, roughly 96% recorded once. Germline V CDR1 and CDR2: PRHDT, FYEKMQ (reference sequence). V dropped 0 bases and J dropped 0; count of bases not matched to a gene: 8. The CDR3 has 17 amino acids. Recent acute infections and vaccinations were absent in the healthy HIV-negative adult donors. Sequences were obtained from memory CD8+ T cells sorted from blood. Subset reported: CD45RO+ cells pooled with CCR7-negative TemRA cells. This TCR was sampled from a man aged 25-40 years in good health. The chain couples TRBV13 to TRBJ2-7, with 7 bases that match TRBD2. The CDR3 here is CASSLGTSTSSSYEQYF. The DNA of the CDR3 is TGTGCCAGCAGCTTAGGGACTAGCACGTCGAGCTCCTACGAGCAGTACTTC. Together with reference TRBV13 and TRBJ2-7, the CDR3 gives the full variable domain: AAGVIQSPRHLIKEKRETATLKCYPIPRHDTVYWYQQGPGQDPQFLISFYEKMQSDKGSIPDRFSAQQFSDYHSELNMSSLELGDSALYFCASSLGTSTSSSYEQYFGPGTRLTVT.